The 11 T cell receptor beta chains reported below all come from one sample, sequenced in a study of blood T cell repertoires in COVID-19. Assay used: immunoSEQ multiplex PCR; TCRdb lists only in-frame clones, some missing. Of about 240,000 clones in the sample, roughly four fifths were seen once. The sample taken for sequencing was peripheral blood. Source of these receptors: a man between 45 and 60 years old with acute or convalescent COVID-19.

V gene TRBV4-2 combines with J gene TRBJ2-1; TRBD1 might be the D (5 bases). This CDR3 comprises 16 residues. The V gene's germline CDR1 is LGHNA and CDR2 YNFKEQ. Trimming took off 1 base at V and 3 bases at J, with 13 bases between the two ends. Written as DNA, the CDR3 is TGTGCCAGCAGCCAAGGGCGGCATCAGGGCTACAATGAGCAGTTCTTC. Translated, it gives CASSQGRHQGYNEQFF.

J is TRBJ1-1 and V is TRBV27; D remains ambiguous. Looked up from germline, CDR1 is MNHEY and CDR2 is SMNVEV (reference sequence). V dropped 5 bases and J dropped 5 bases, with 12 bases sitting between them. The CDR3 totals 13 residues. CDR3 sequence: CASSPDSWTEAFF. In DNA, the CDR3 is TGTGCCAGCAGTCCCGATAGTTGGACTGAAGCTTTCTTT.

This clone was recorded once. The rearrangement links TRBV12-3 or TRBV12-4 to TRBJ2-5, with 7 bases aligning to TRBD2. This CDR3 contains 13 residues. The junction had 5 bases not matched to a gene; V was cut back by 5 bases and J by 5 bases. This CDR3 is CASSPGAGETQYF. In nucleotides, the CDR3 is TGTGCCAGCAGTCCCGGAGCGGGGGAGACCCAGTACTTC.

The chain links TRBV4-1 to TRBJ1-4; TRBD1 aligns across 7 bases. Germline CDR1 reads MGHRA; CDR2 reads YSYEKL. Trimming cost V 2 bases and J 5 bases; bases outside gene matches: 5. The CDR3 totals 15 residues. The CDR3 is CASSQPGQLNEKLFF. As DNA, the CDR3 is TGCGCCAGCAGCCAACCGGGACAGCTAAATGAAAAACTGTTTTTT.

V gene TRBV7-8 combines with J gene TRBJ2-7; 9 bases align to TRBD2. The germline gives CDR1 SGHVS, CDR2 FQNEAQ. The V gene end was trimmed by 5 bases and the J gene end by 3 bases; junction bases not matched to a gene: 8. This CDR3 is 15 amino acids long. The CDR3 loop reads CASSPRTSAIYEQYF. The CDR3 DNA sequence: TGTGCCAGCAGCCCCCGGACTAGCGCGATCTACGAGCAGTACTTC. Full variable domain (rest looked up from reference TRBV7-8 and TRBJ2-7): GAGVSQSPRYKVAKRGQDVALRCDPISGHVSLFWYQQALGQGPEFLTYFQNEAQLDKSGLPSDRFFAERPEGSVSTLKIQRTQQEDSAVYLCASSPRTSAIYEQYFGPGTRLTVT.

This clone was picked up one time. This chain joins TRBV27 and TRBJ2-1, with 7 bases matching TRBD2. The CDR3 extends over 16 amino acids. V was pared by 5 bases and J by 1 base, with 8 bases of the junction left unmatched. CDR1 and CDR2 (germline): MNHEY, SMNVEV (reference sequence). This CDR3 reads CASSPDLADSYNEQFF. CDR3 sequence (DNA): TGTGCCAGCAGTCCTGACCTAGCGGATTCCTACAATGAGCAGTTCTTC.

The CDR3 spells CASSEDRDMRKLFF. In DNA, the CDR3 is TGCGCCAGCAGTGAGGACAGGGACATGAGGAAACTGTTTTTT. V is TRBV10-1 and J is TRBJ1-4; TRBD1 agrees at 7 bases. The V segment lost 2 bases and the J segment 11 bases; nucleotides outside the gene matches: 8. Per the germline V gene, CDR1 is WNHNN and CDR2 is SYGVQD (reference sequence). This CDR3 comprises 14 residues.

V usage is TRBV28 and J usage is TRBJ2-7; 7 bases are shared with TRBD1. The CDR3 has 15 amino acids. V shed 3 bases and J 2 bases; nucleotides not matched to a gene: 7. Per the germline V gene, CDR1 is MDHEN and CDR2 is SYDVKM. The CDR3 reads CASSFPPGGTYEQYF. The DNA for the CDR3 is TGTGCCAGCAGTTTTCCACCAGGGGGAACCTACGAGCAGTACTTC.

The chain couples TRBV18 to TRBJ2-7; a possible D gene is TRBD1 (5 bases). V was cut by 0 bases and J by 5 bases, with 17 bases left in between. Germline loops: CDR1 KGHSH, CDR2 LQKENI. This CDR3 is built from 16 residues. CDR3 loop: CASSPPSQVQPNEQYF. The CDR3 DNA reads TGTGCCAGCTCACCACCCTCACAGGTTCAACCTAACGAGCAGTACTTC.

V gene TRBV4-2 combines with J gene TRBJ1-1; no firm D call. V lost 3 bases to trimming and J lost 0 bases, with 17 bases between them. CDR3 length equals 17 residues. Germline loops: CDR1 LGHNA, CDR2 YNFKEQ. CDR3 nucleotide sequence: TGTGCCAGCAGCCATGCGGTACCGCGCCTCGTGAACACTGAAGCTTTCTTT. Protein product: CASSHAVPRLVNTEAFF.

The chain joins TRBV11-2 to TRBJ2-2; a possible D gene is TRBD1 (6 bases). V dropped 3 bases and J dropped 0 bases, with 11 bases sitting between them. CDR1 is SGHAT and CDR2 is FQNNGV in the germline V gene. CDR3 length: 16 amino acids. CDR3: CASSFPRGTNTGELFF. DNA of the CDR3: TGTGCCAGCAGCTTCCCTAGGGGGACGAACACCGGGGAGCTGTTTTTT.